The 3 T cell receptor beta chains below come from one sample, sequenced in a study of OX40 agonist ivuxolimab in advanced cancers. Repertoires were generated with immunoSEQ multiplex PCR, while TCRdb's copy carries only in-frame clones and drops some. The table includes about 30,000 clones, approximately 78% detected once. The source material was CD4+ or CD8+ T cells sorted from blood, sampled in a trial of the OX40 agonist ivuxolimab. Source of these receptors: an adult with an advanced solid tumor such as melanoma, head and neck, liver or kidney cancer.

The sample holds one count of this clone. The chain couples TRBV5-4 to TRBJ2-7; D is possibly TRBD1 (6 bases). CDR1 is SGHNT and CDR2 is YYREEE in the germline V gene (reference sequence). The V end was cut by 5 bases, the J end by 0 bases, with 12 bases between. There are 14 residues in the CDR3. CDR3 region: CASRRGLSSYEQYF. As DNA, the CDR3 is TGTGCCAGCAGGAGGGGGTTATCCTCCTACGAGCAGTACTTC.

As DNA, the CDR3 is TGTGCCAGCAAACAGTACAATGAGCAGTTCTTC. This sequence encodes CASKQYNEQFF. This chain connects TRBV6-5 to TRBJ2-1; unclear D gene. This CDR3 region has 11 residues. Trimming pared 7 bases from V and 4 bases from J, leaving 5 bases between. CDR1 MNHEY and CDR2 SVGAGI come from the germline V gene.

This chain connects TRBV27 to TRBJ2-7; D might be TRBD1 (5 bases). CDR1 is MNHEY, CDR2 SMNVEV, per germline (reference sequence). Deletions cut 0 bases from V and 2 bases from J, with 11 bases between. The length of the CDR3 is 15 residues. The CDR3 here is CASSLSAGHTYEQYF. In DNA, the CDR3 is TGTGCCAGCAGTTTATCCGCAGGGCACACCTACGAGCAGTACTTC.